A single sample is the source of the 4 T cell receptor beta chains below, sequenced in a study of blood T cell repertoires in COVID-19. The protocol was immunoSEQ multiplex PCR, while the TCRdb copy is restricted to in-frame clones and leaves out a portion. This table holds 60,000 to 75,000 clones, about 76% found once. The sequencing sample was made of peripheral blood. These receptors were collected from a woman of 80 years or more with acute or convalescent COVID-19.

The chain recombines TRBV7-3 with TRBJ2-3; 14 bases match TRBD2. Germline lookup yields CDR1 SGHTA and CDR2 FQGTGA. This CDR3 is built from 19 residues. J was trimmed by 4 bases and V by 0 bases; bases with no gene match: 9. The CDR3 is CASSLTGLAGGLWADTQYF. The DNA for the CDR3 is TGTGCCAGCAGCTTAACTGGACTAGCGGGAGGACTTTGGGCAGATACGCAGTATTTT.

This chain uses TRBV28 with TRBJ1-1; 9 positions agree with TRBD1. Germline-derived CDR1 and CDR2 are MDHEN and SYDVKM. The CDR3 covers 16 residues. V lost 2 bases, J lost 5 bases, and 9 bases stayed unmatched. The CDR3 protein is CASSLGQGILITEAFF. The CDR3 region has the DNA TGTGCCAGCAGTTTAGGACAGGGGATTTTAATTACTGAAGCTTTCTTT.

With regard to this clone: This sample also contains other DNA sequences that code for the same CDR3. The chain combines TRBV30 with TRBJ1-3; maybe TRBD1 (5 bases). The V and J ends lost 2 bases and 0 bases respectively, with 8 bases between them. The CDR3 runs 14 residues. The germline V gene encodes CDR1 GTSNPN and CDR2 SVGIG (reference sequence). CDR3 amino acids: CAWSRGNSGNTIYF. The CDR3, as DNA: TGTGCCTGGAGTCGGGGGAACTCTGGAAACACCATATATTTT.

This clone has only a few counts. The J gene is TRBJ2-3, the V gene TRBV29-1, with D tentatively TRBD1 (6 bases). The germline CDR1 and CDR2 sequences are SQVTM and ANQGSEA. The CDR3 has 12 residues. The V end lost 7 bases, the J end lost 7 bases, and 15 bases lay between the germline ends. The CDR3 nucleotides read TGCAGCGGTGACTACTGGGACAATACGCAGTATTTT. It codes for CSGDYWDNTQYF.